The clone carrying this TCR beta chain showed up many times. The sample originates from a study of regulatory T cells in long-lasting Graves disease. Germline V gene data show CDR1 as SGHVS and CDR2 as FNYEAQ. Trimming shortened V by 1 base and J by 1 base, and 9 bases separated the two germline ends. The CDR3 extends over 15 amino acids. Time point described: newly diagnosed GD, antithyroid drugs for less than 3 months. PBMCs were the source of the RNA used for TCR sequencing. Construction of TCR beta libraries relied on iRepertoire HTBI primers and on Arm-PCR targeting CDR3 regions. Each CDR3 protein is one row after TCRdb ran MiXCR on the multiplex PCR reads. The sample lists approximately 540,000 distinct CDR3 sequences; more than 10% were seen once. The sample was also reused in another study, on T cells in Graves' hyperthyroidism and ophthalmopathy.

J is TRBJ2-3 and V is TRBV7-6, with no clear D. The sequenced sample was peripheral blood mononuclear cells (PBMCs), obtained at new diagnosis, from a patient treated with antithyroid drugs. The receptor comes from a woman in her twenties or thirties with Graves disease. CDR3 protein: CASSLGGVRTDTQYF. Here the CDR3 DNA reads TGTGCCAGCAGCTTAGGTGGGGTCCGCACAGATACGCAGTATTTT.